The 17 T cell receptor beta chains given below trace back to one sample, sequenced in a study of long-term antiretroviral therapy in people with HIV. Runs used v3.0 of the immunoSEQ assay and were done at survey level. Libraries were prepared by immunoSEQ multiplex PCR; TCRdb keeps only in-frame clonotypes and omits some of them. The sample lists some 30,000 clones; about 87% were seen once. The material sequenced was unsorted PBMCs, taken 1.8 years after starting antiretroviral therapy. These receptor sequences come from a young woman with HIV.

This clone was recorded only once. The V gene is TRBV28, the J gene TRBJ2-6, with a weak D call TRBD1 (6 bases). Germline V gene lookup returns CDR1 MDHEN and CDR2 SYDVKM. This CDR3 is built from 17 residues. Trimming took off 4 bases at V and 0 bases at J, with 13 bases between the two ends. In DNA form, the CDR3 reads TGTGCCAGCAGTTCCGCCGGGACAACCTCTGGGGCCAACGTCCTGACTTTC. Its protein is CASSSAGTTSGANVLTF.

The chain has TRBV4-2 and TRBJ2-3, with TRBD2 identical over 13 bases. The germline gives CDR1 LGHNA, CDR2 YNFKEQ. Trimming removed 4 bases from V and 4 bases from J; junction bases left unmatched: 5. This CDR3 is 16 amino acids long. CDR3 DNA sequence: TGTGCCAGCAGCCGCCTGGGACTAGCGGGACCAGATACGCAGTATTTT. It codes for CASSRLGLAGPDTQYF.

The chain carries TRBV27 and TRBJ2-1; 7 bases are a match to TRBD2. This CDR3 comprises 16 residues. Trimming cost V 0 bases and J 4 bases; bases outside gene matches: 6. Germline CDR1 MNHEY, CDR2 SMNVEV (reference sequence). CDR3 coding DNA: TGTGCCAGCAGTTTATCGTCGAAGCGGGGATACAATGAGCAGTTCTTC. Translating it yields CASSLSSKRGYNEQFF.

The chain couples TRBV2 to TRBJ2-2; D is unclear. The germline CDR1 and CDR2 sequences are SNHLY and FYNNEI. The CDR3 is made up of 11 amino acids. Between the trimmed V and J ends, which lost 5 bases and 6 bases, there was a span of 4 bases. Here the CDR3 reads CASSRSGELFF. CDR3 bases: TGTGCCAGCAGTCGGTCCGGGGAGCTGTTTTTT.

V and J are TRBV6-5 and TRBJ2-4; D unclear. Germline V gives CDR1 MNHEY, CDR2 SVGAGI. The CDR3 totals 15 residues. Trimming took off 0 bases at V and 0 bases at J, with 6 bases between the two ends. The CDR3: CASSYSQVAKNIQYF. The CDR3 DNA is TGTGCCAGCAGTTACTCTCAGGTAGCCAAAAACATTCAGTACTTC.

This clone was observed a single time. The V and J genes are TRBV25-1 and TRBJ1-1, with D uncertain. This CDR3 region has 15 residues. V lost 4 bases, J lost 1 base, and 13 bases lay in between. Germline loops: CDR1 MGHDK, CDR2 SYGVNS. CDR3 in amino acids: CASSARNYRNTEAFF. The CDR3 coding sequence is TGTGCCAGCAGTGCCCGTAACTACAGGAACACTGAAGCTTTCTTT.

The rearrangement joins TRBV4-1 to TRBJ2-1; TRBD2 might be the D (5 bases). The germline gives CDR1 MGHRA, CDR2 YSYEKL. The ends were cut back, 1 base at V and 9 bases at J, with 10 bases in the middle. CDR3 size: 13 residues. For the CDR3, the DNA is TGCGCCAGCAGCCAAGGAAACGGGATTGAGCAGTTCTTC. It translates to CASSQGNGIEQFF.

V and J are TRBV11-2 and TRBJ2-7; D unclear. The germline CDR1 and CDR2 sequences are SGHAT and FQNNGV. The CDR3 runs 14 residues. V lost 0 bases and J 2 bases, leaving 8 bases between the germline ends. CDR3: CASSLDVPTYEQYF. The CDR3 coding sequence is TGTGCCAGCAGCTTAGACGTGCCGACCTACGAGCAGTACTTC.

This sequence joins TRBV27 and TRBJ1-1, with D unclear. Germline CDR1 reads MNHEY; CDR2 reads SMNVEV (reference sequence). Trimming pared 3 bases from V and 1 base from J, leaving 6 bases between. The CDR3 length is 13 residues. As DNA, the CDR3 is TGTGCCAGCAGTTTGCGCGGGAACACTGAAGCTTTCTTT. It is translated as CASSLRGNTEAFF.

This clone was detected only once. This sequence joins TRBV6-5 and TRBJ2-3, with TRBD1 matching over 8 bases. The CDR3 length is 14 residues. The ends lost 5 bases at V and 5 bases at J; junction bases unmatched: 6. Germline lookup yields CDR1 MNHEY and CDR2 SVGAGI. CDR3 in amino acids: CASSLDRGVDTQYF. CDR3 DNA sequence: TGTGCCAGCAGTCTTGACAGGGGAGTAGATACGCAGTATTTT.

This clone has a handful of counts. In DNA form, the CDR3 reads TGTGCCAGTACACAGTCCAACTATGGCTACACCTTC. This gives the protein CASTQSNYGYTF. This chain joins TRBV19 and TRBJ1-2; no clear D. The CDR3 contains 12 residues. With 7 bases removed from V and 2 bases from J, the gap between germline ends came to 8 bases. Germline CDR1 is LNHDA and CDR2 is SQIVND (reference sequence).

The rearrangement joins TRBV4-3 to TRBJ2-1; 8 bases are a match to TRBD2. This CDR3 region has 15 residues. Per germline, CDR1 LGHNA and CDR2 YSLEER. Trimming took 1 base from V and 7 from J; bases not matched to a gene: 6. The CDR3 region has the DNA TGCGCCAGCAGCCAAGCATTCCGGGAGGGGAATGAGCAGTTCTTC. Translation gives CASSQAFREGNEQFF.

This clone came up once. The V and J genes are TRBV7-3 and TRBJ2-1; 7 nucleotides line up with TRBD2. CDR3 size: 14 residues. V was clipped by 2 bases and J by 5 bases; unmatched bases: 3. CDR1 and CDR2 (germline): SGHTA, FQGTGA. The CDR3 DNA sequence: TGTGCCAGCAGCTTAGCGGGAGTTGACAATGAGCAGTTCTTC. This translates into CASSLAGVDNEQFF.

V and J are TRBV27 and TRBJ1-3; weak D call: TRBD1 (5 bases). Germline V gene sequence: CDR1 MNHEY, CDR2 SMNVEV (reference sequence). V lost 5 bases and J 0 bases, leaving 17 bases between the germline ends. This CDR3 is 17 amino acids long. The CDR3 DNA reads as TGTGCCAGCAGTCCTCTCGGGAGGGGCAACTCTGGAAACACCATATATTTT. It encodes CASSPLGRGNSGNTIYF.

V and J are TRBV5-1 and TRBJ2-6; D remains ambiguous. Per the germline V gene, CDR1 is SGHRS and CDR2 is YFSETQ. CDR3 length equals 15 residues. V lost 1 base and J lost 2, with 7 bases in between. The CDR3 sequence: CASSLSPTGANVLTF. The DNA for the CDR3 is TGCGCCAGCAGCTTGTCCCCGACTGGGGCCAACGTCCTGACTTTC.

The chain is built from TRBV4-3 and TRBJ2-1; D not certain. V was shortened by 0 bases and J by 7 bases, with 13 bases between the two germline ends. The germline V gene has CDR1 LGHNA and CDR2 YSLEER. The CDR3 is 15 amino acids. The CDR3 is CASSQDLPAVNEQFF. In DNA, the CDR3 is TGCGCCAGCAGCCAAGACTTGCCGGCTGTTAATGAGCAGTTCTTC.

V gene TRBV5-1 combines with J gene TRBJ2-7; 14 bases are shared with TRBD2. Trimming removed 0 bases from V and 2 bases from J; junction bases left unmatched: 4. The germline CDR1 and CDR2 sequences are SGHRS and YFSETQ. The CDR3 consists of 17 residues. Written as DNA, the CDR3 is TGCGCCAGCAGCTTGGGGACTAGCGGGAGGTCGACCTACGAGCAGTACTTC. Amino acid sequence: CASSLGTSGRSTYEQYF.